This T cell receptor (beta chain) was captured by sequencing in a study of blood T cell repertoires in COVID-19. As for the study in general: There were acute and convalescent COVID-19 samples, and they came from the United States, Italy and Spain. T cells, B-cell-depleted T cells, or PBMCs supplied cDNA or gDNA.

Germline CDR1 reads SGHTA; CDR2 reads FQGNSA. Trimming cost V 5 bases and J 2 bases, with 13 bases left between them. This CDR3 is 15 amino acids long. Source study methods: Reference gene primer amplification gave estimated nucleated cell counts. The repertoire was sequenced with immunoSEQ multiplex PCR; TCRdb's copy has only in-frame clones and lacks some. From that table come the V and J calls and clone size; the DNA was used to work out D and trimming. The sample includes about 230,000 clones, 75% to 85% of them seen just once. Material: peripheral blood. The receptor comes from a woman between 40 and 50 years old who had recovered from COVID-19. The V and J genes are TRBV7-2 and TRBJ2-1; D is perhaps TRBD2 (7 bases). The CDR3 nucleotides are TGTGCCAGCAGCGTAGGGGGGGGCCCCTACAATGAGCAGTTCTTC. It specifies CASSVGGGPYNEQFF.